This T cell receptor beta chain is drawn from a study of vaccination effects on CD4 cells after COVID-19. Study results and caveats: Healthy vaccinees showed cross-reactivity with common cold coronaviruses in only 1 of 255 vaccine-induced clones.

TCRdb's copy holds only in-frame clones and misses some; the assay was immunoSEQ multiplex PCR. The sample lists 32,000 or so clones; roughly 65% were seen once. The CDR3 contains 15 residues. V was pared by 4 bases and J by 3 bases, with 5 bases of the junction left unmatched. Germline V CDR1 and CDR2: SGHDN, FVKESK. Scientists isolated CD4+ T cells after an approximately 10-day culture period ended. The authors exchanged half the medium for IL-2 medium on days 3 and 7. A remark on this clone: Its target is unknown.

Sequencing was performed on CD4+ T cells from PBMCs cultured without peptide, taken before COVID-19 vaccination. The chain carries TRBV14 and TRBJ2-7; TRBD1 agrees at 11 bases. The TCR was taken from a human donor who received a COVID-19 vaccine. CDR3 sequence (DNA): TGTGCCAGCAGCCGCGTGGGGACAGGGGGCTACGAGCAGTACTTC. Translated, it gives CASSRVGTGGYEQYF. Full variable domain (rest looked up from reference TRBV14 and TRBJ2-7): EAGVTQFPSHSVIEKGQTVTLRCDPISGHDNLYWYRRVMGKEIKFLLHFVKESKQDESGMPNNRFLAERTGGTYSTLKVQPAELEDSGVYFCASSRVGTGGYEQYFGPGTRLTVT.